Following are 30 T cell receptor beta chains from one sample sequenced in a study of blood T cell repertoires in COVID-19. Data came from immunoSEQ multiplex PCR; TCRdb stores just in-frame clones and leaves some out. The sample has about 39,000 clones, about 87% seen once. The sample comprised peripheral blood. The receptors come from a man aged 45-65 years with active or convalescent COVID-19.

The chain joins TRBV15 to TRBJ2-1, with D maybe TRBD2 (5 bases). The germline V and J ends were trimmed by 1 base and 9 bases, with 16 bases remaining between them. Germline CDR1 LNHNV, CDR2 YYDKDF (reference sequence). This CDR3 spans 15 amino acids. CDR3 nucleotides: TGTGCCACCAGCAGAGGGAGTGGGCTAGCTGGTGAGCAGTTCTTC. Amino acid sequence: CATSRGSGLAGEQFF. Full variable domain (remainder filled in from reference TRBV15 and TRBJ2-1): DAMVIQNPRYQVTQFGKPVTLSCSQTLNHNVMYWYQQKSSQAPKLLFHYYDKDFNNEADTPDNFQSRRPNTSFCFLDIRSPGLGDTAMYLCATSRGSGLAGEQFFGPGTRLTVL.

This clone showed up just a few times. This sequence joins TRBV19 and TRBJ1-4; 8 nucleotides align to TRBD1. CDR3 length: 16 amino acids. Trimming took 6 bases from V and 8 from J; bases not matched to a gene: 14. CDR1 LNHDA and CDR2 SQIVND come from the germline V gene (reference sequence). The CDR3 region has the DNA TGTGCCAGTAGCCAAACCTCCGACAGGGGAGACGAAAAACTGTTTTTT. Translating it yields CASSQTSDRGDEKLFF. Combining the CDR3 with reference TRBV19 and TRBJ1-4 gives the whole variable domain DGGITQSPKYLFRKEGQNVTLSCEQNLNHDAMYWYRQDPGQGLRLIYYSQIVNDFQKGDIAEGYSVSREKKESFPLTVTSAQKNPTAFYLCASSQTSDRGDEKLFFGSGTQLSVL.

The chain recombines TRBV5-5 with TRBJ2-7; 7 bases agree with TRBD1. There are 14 residues in the CDR3. Germline CDR1 is SGHKS and CDR2 is YYEKEE (reference sequence). The V and J ends lost 4 bases and 2 bases, in that order; junction bases with no gene match: 6. The CDR3 loop is CASSIPTGTYEQYF. CDR3 bases: TGTGCCAGCAGCATTCCGACAGGGACCTACGAGCAGTACTTC.

The chain joins TRBV6-5 to TRBJ1-2; possible D gene TRBD1, 5 bases. The germline CDR1 and CDR2 sequences are MNHEY and SVGAGI. CDR3 length: 14 amino acids. Between the trimmed V and J ends, which lost 2 bases and 4 bases, there was a span of 11 bases. CDR3 in amino acids: CASSYTTRGYGYTF. CDR3 coding DNA: TGTGCCAGCAGTTACACGACTAGGGGCTATGGCTACACCTTC.

J is TRBJ1-1 and V is TRBV7-9; tentative D call: TRBD1 (6 bases). The germline CDR1 and CDR2 sequences are SEHNR and FQNEAQ (reference sequence). V lost 5 bases and J 1 base, leaving 8 bases between the germline ends. This CDR3 is built from 13 residues. The CDR3 reads CASSQQGNTEAFF. The CDR3 region has the DNA TGTGCCAGCAGCCAACAGGGGAACACTGAAGCTTTCTTT.

The chain couples TRBV3-1 (or the pseudogene TRBV3-2) to TRBJ2-1, with 9 nucleotides matching TRBD2. Germline V gives CDR1 LGHDT, CDR2 YNNKEL (reference sequence). Losses at the gene ends were 4 bases for V and 3 bases for J; bases not matched to a gene: 4. The length of the CDR3 is 15 residues. The CDR3 coding sequence is TGTGCCAGCAGCCGGGTGCGGGGGGGCTACAATGAGCAGTTCTTC. Its translation is CASSRVRGGYNEQFF.

CDR3 region: CASKNLHSGYNEQFF. The CDR3 region has the DNA TGTGCCAGCAAAAACCTGCACAGTGGATACAATGAGCAGTTCTTC. The chain links TRBV6-5 to TRBJ2-1; D remains ambiguous. V was cut by 7 bases and J by 4 bases, with 17 bases left in between. CDR1 is MNHEY and CDR2 is SVGAGI in the germline V gene. The CDR3 has 15 residues.

The V call is TRBV2, the J call TRBJ1-1; 7 bases are shared with TRBD1. Losses at the gene ends were 5 bases for V and 1 base for J; bases not matched to a gene: 10. The CDR3 spans 16 residues. Per germline, CDR1 SNHLY and CDR2 FYNNEI. This CDR3 is CASSWDRRLGNTEAFF. The CDR3 DNA is TGTGCCAGCAGTTGGGACAGACGATTGGGGAACACTGAAGCTTTCTTT.

The chain is built from TRBV19 and TRBJ2-2; D gene ambiguous. The V gene's germline CDR1 is LNHDA and CDR2 SQIVND (reference sequence). V lost 8 bases and J lost 2, with 12 bases in between. The CDR3 has 14 amino acids. CDR3 nucleotides: TGTGCCAGTTCTGGGCGCCTCAACACCGGGGAGCTGTTTTTT. It codes for CASSGRLNTGELFF.

This clone came up a few times. The chain is built from TRBV5-6 and TRBJ2-1; D possibly corresponds to TRBD2 (5 bases). The germline V and J ends were trimmed by 4 bases and 3 bases, with 8 bases remaining between them. This CDR3 spans 13 amino acids. Germline V gene sequence: CDR1 SGHDT, CDR2 YYEEEE. The CDR3 loop reads CASSVDYYNEQFF. The CDR3, as DNA: TGTGCCAGCAGCGTCGACTACTACAATGAGCAGTTCTTC.

The chain joins TRBV5-8 to TRBJ2-5, with 9 positions matching TRBD2. The germline V gene encodes CDR1 SGHTS and CDR2 YDEGEE. This CDR3 has 14 amino acids. Trimming took 4 bases from V and 5 from J; bases not matched to a gene: 6. The CDR3 reads CASSGRTSDETQYF. CDR3 nucleotide sequence: TGTGCCAGCAGCGGCCGGACTAGCGATGAGACCCAGTACTTC.

In DNA, the CDR3 is TGTGCCATCAGCCTGGGACATTCGGAGAATTCACCCCTCCACTTT. This gives the protein CAISLGHSENSPLHF. The chain carries TRBV10-3 and TRBJ1-6; D might be TRBD1 (6 bases). Germline assignment: CDR1 ENHRY and CDR2 SYGVKD. V lost 6 bases and J lost 7, with 16 bases in between. The CDR3 consists of 15 residues.

The V gene is TRBV9, the J gene TRBJ2-7; 8 nucleotides agree with TRBD2. The CDR3 covers 16 residues. Germline values: CDR1 SGDLS, CDR2 YYNGEE. The junction had 14 bases not matched to a gene; V was cut back by 4 bases and J by 5 bases. CDR3 DNA: TGTGCCAGCAGCCCACTAGCCAGCGGGAGTTTCAACGAGCAGTACTTC. It specifies CASSPLASGSFNEQYF. The entire variable domain, with the rest obtained from reference TRBV9 and TRBJ2-7, is as follows: DSGVTQTPKHLITATGQRVTLRCSPRSGDLSVYWYQQSLDQGLQFLIQYYNGEERAKGNILERFSAQQFPDLHSELNLSSLELGDSALYFCASSPLASGSFNEQYFGPGTRLTVT.

V usage is TRBV2 and J usage is TRBJ2-3, with 11 bases that match TRBD1. Trimming at V came to 6 bases and at J to 5 bases, leaving 4 bases not matched to a gene. Germline V CDR1 and CDR2: SNHLY, FYNNEI. This CDR3 has 14 residues. The CDR3 protein is CASSGTGGEDTQYF. CDR3 DNA: TGTGCCAGCAGCGGGACAGGGGGTGAAGATACGCAGTATTTT.

The chain combines TRBV5-5 with TRBJ1-5; TRBD1 agrees at 7 bases. Germline V gene data show CDR1 as SGHKS and CDR2 as YYEKEE (reference sequence). This CDR3 spans 15 amino acids. Trimming took 1 base from V and 3 from J; bases not matched to a gene: 4. CDR3 amino acids: CASSLFTGDNQPQHF. CDR3 bases: TGTGCCAGCAGCTTGTTCACAGGGGACAATCAGCCCCAGCATTTT.

The chain uses TRBV4-1 and TRBJ2-3; D unresolved. V lost 0 bases, J lost 0 bases, and 7 bases lay in between. This CDR3 comprises 15 residues. Germline V lookup: CDR1 MGHRA, CDR2 YSYEKL. The CDR3 reads CASSQEPYSTDTQYF. For the CDR3, the DNA is TGCGCCAGCAGCCAAGAACCCTATAGCACAGATACGCAGTATTTT.

This chain joins TRBV5-1 and TRBJ2-1, with D possibly TRBD2 on 7 matching bases. The CDR3 is made up of 14 amino acids. The V gene lost 3 bases and the J gene lost 7 bases, with 14 bases spanning the gap. Germline V gives CDR1 SGHRS, CDR2 YFSETQ. The CDR3 DNA sequence: TGCGCCAGCAGCTCCCCGGAGGGGGGGAATGAGCAGTTCTTC. Translation: CASSSPEGGNEQFF.

This clone was seen only once. The rearrangement links TRBV19 to TRBJ1-2, with D possibly TRBD1 on 5 matching bases. V shed 4 bases and J shed 3 bases, with 6 bases lying between them. The CDR3 runs 12 residues. Germline V lookup: CDR1 LNHDA, CDR2 SQIVND (reference sequence). The CDR3 reads CASSRQHYGYTF. Written as DNA, the CDR3 is TGTGCCAGTAGTAGACAGCACTATGGCTACACCTTC.

The J gene is TRBJ2-3, the V gene TRBV15; 11 positions agree with TRBD2. CDR1 and CDR2 (germline): LNHNV, YYDKDF (reference sequence). This CDR3 comprises 18 residues. V lost 0 bases and J lost 3; bases outside the gene matches: 8. The CDR3 region is CATSRDGVAGGITDTQYF. CDR3 DNA: TGTGCCACCAGCAGAGATGGGGTAGCGGGGGGGATAACAGATACGCAGTATTTT.

V usage is TRBV11-1 and J usage is TRBJ2-1; TRBD2 matches 7 bases. V was pared by 0 bases and J by 4 bases, with 9 bases of the junction left unmatched. The CDR3 length is 17 residues. Germline values: CDR1 SGHAT, CDR2 FQDESV (reference sequence). The CDR3 bases are TGTGCCAGCAGCTTAGCATTTGGCGGGGGTCAATACAATGAGCAGTTCTTC. Translated: CASSLAFGGGQYNEQFF.

V usage is TRBV7-2 and J usage is TRBJ2-5, with a possible D match to TRBD1 (5 bases). Germline V gives CDR1 SGHTA, CDR2 FQGNSA. This CDR3 spans 14 amino acids. V was shortened by 5 bases and J by 1 base, with 11 bases between the two germline ends. The CDR3 DNA sequence: TGTGCCAGCAGCCCCCGACAGTTCCAAGAGACCCAGTACTTC. This sequence encodes CASSPRQFQETQYF.

The gene calls are TRBV27 and TRBJ1-1, with D unclear. The V end was cut by 2 bases, the J end by 0 bases, with 7 bases between. The CDR3 covers 14 residues. The V gene's germline CDR1 is MNHEY and CDR2 SMNVEV (reference sequence). The CDR3 DNA sequence: TGTGCCAGCAGTTTAAATGGCATGAACACTGAAGCTTTCTTT. Residues: CASSLNGMNTEAFF.

V and J are TRBV9 and TRBJ2-1; a possible D gene is TRBD1 (6 bases). The germline V gene has CDR1 SGDLS and CDR2 YYNGEE. The CDR3 contains 14 residues. V was cut by 4 bases and J by 5 bases, with 13 bases left in between. CDR3 protein: CASSYGQPNNEQFF. CDR3 DNA sequence: TGTGCCAGCAGCTACGGACAGCCCAACAATGAGCAGTTCTTC. The variable domain in full, completed from reference TRBV9 and TRBJ2-1, reads DSGVTQTPKHLITATGQRVTLRCSPRSGDLSVYWYQQSLDQGLQFLIQYYNGEERAKGNILERFSAQQFPDLHSELNLSSLELGDSALYFCASSYGQPNNEQFFGPGTRLTVL.

The rearrangement links TRBV14 to TRBJ1-2; D uncertain. Trimming cost V 0 bases and J 8 bases, with 7 bases left between them. The CDR3 covers 12 residues. Germline CDR1 reads SGHDN; CDR2 reads FVKESK. CDR3 DNA: TGTGCCAGCAGCCAAGATAGAATGGGCTACACCTTC. It codes for CASSQDRMGYTF.

The chain links TRBV4-1 to TRBJ2-4; D perhaps matches TRBD2 (5 bases). CDR1 MGHRA and CDR2 YSYEKL come from the germline V gene. Trimming cost V 1 base and J 5 bases, with 6 bases left between them. The CDR3 length is 13 residues. The CDR3, as DNA: TGCGCCAGCAGCCAAGGGGGAGAAAACATTCAGTACTTC. It is translated as CASSQGGENIQYF.

The rearrangement joins TRBV14 to TRBJ2-7, with TRBD1 matching 7 bases. Germline V lookup: CDR1 SGHDN, CDR2 FVKESK. V was clipped by 6 bases and J by 3 bases; unmatched bases: 8. This CDR3 has 14 residues. The CDR3 protein is CASRQDGTVYEQYF. CDR3 sequence (DNA): TGTGCCAGCAGACAGGATGGGACAGTCTACGAGCAGTACTTC.

This chain joins TRBV29-1 and TRBJ1-1; 9 bases line up with TRBD1. Germline V gives CDR1 SQVTM, CDR2 ANQGSEA. CDR3 length: 14 residues. V lost 4 bases and J lost 1; bases outside the gene matches: 4. CDR3: CSVARDRENTEAFF. In nucleotides, the CDR3 is TGCAGCGTTGCCCGGGACAGGGAGAACACTGAAGCTTTCTTT.

The chain couples TRBV7-8 to TRBJ2-2, with D perhaps TRBD2 (6 bases). Germline V gene sequence: CDR1 SGHVS, CDR2 FQNEAQ. The CDR3 totals 13 residues. V lost 8 bases to trimming and J lost 4 bases, with 11 bases between them. DNA of the CDR3: TGTGCCAGCGCCGGAGGGCCCACCGGGGAGCTGTTTTTT. This sequence encodes CASAGGPTGELFF. The variable domain in full, completed from reference TRBV7-8 and TRBJ2-2, reads GAGVSQSPRYKVAKRGQDVALRCDPISGHVSLFWYQQALGQGPEFLTYFQNEAQLDKSGLPSDRFFAERPEGSVSTLKIQRTQQEDSAVYLCASAGGPTGELFFGEGSRLTVL.

This rearrangement joins TRBV28 to TRBJ1-5, with 8 bases that match TRBD1. CDR3 size: 15 residues. V trimming: 1 base; J trimming: 9 bases; junction bases outside the gene matches: 8. Germline V CDR1 and CDR2: MDHEN, SYDVKM. The CDR3 loop is CASSLSWQGAGPQHF. The CDR3 coding sequence is TGTGCCAGCAGTTTATCTTGGCAGGGGGCTGGGCCCCAGCATTTT.

This rearrangement joins TRBV28 to TRBJ1-5; D is perhaps TRBD1 (5 bases). Deletions cut 2 bases from V and 0 bases from J, with 11 bases between. Germline values: CDR1 MDHEN, CDR2 SYDVKM. This CDR3 has 16 amino acids. The CDR3 region is CASSLLGGYSNQPQHF. CDR3 nucleotide sequence: TGTGCCAGCAGTTTACTGGGGGGTTATAGCAATCAGCCCCAGCATTTT.